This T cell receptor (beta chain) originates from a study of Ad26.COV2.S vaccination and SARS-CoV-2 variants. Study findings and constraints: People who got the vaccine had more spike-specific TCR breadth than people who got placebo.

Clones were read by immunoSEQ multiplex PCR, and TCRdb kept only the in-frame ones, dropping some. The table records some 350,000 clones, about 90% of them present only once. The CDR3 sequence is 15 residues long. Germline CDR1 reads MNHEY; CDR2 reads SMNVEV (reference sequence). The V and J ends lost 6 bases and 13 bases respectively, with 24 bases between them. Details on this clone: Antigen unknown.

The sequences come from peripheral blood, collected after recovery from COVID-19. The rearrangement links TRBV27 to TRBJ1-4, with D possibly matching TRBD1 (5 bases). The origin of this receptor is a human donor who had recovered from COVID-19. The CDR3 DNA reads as TGTGCCAGCAGCCCCGCCGTTGGACAAGTAAGGAGACTGTTTTTT. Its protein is CASSPAVGQVRRLFF.